The entry below describes one T cell receptor (beta chain). Its recognized antigen is unknown. The sample holds no much larger clone one base away, and base qualities are not on file. The study included five infectious villitis placentae (four with confirmed cytomegalovirus and one with Toxoplasma gondii), and these placentae were not matched to the other groups. Mothers with infectious villitis were younger, had smaller fetuses, and delivered preterm or experienced intrauterine demise in two cases. Placentae were collected after delivery and examined grossly and histologically before archival tissue was selected. Five 10-micron scrolls were cut from each FFPE block, and DNA was isolated using the AllPrep DNA/RNA FFPE Tissue kit. DNA concentration and purity were evaluated by NanoDrop, whereas RNA quality was assessed on a Bioanalyzer. The sample originates from a study of T cells in placental villitis. Describing the broader study: Placental TCR-beta repertoires were compared across villitis of unknown etiology, gestational-age-matched unaffected controls, and infectious villitis in order to test an allograft-versus-infection hypothesis.

Amplification of TCR-beta CDR3 regions from genomic DNA was performed with the immunoSEQ v4 bias-controlled multiplex PCR assay, which was run blinded to group allocation. Reference gene primers were added alongside TCR-beta primers to estimate nucleated cell and T cell quantities per sample. Sequencing of the libraries was performed on an Illumina MiSeq with a 100-cycle paired-end protocol. In the original analysis: Diversity and richness were calculated in immunoSEQ Analyzer software, with richness determined by iChao1 and clonality derived from Pielou evenness and Shannon diversity (0-1, with higher values meaning less diverse). CDR3 amino acid sequences with V/J genes were queried against VDJdb for CMV, EBV and influenza A specificities using confidence 3 and substitution 2. The Morisita-Horn index was used to assess how much TCR-beta amino acid clonotypes overlapped between the villitis of unknown etiology, infectious villitis and control repertoires. TCRdb took over this immuneACCESS table, retaining in-frame rearrangements with V and J assigned. Such tables are incomplete; in checked studies, under half of the missing clones stem from an unresolved V gene, and the remainder is unexplained. Clone size and the V and J calls come from that table; the DNA yielded D and trimming. The sample table contains around 2,300 clones; only one count was recorded for 75% to 85% of them. The ten largest clones capture roughly 50% of the sample.

From a lookup of the germline V gene (reference sequence), CDR1 and CDR2 are LGHDT and YNNKEL. Including cysteine and phenylalanine, the CDR3 has 12 amino acids. The kept DNA is CDR3 alone, 36 bases in frame from the first base. V gives up 3 bases and J gives up 1 base, and the segment between their germline ends measures 3 bases. The paper's findings and limits, for the study overall: Sequencing bulk tissue made it impossible to distinguish helper, regulatory or cytotoxic T cells or to tell maternal from fetal T cells, and the approach excluded gamma-delta receptors. CMV-specific clone frequencies were lower in villitis of unknown etiology than in infectious CMV cases (0.001 vs 0.011), and villitis of unknown etiology did not differ from controls on this measure. Small amounts of decidua were contained in the paraffin blocks, so some of the captured T cells, especially in controls, may have been decidual rather than villous infiltrates.

The receptor's source is a human patient with infectious villitis; the placental T cells may come from both mother and fetus. The chain is made from TRBV3-1 (or the pseudogene TRBV3-2) and TRBJ1-1; no D segment can be confidently identified. The sequenced sample was placental tissue containing maternal and fetal cells. For the CDR3, the sequence is CASSQGNTEAFF. The DNA reads TGTGCCAGCAGCCAGGGGAACACTGAAGCTTTCTTT.